This passage covers 30 T cell receptor beta chains from one sample sequenced in a study of T cell responses to AZD1222 COVID-19 vaccine (dated by TCRdb to about 2021). Per the publication, the time point label means: baseline before first vaccination. The method was the immunoSEQ multiplex PCR assay. Entries here come from immuneACCESS through TCRdb and include only in-frame sequences with V and J called. Some clones fail to appear in such tables; in the studies checked, an unresolved V gene covers under half of the shortfall, and the cause of the remainder is unknown. In this sample the table shows 68,000 or so clones, over 60% of which occur a single time. Together, the top ten hold 9.5% to 13% of the sample. The source was peripheral blood, collected on day 0 of AZD1222 vaccination. The receptors come from an adult in good health.

CDR3 bases: TGTGCCAGCAGCTTAGGAACAGCCAGTAATGAAAAACTGTTTTTT. Translated, it gives CASSLGTASNEKLFF. This chain links TRBV11-2 with TRBJ1-4; D unclear. CDR3 length: 15 residues. The germline V gene encodes CDR1 SGHAT and CDR2 FQNNGV. Trimming cost V 1 base and J 4 bases, with 10 bases left between them.

This clone was seen just once. The V call is TRBV30, the J call TRBJ1-1; 8 nucleotides align to TRBD1. Germline V gene lookup returns CDR1 GTSNPN and CDR2 SVGIG (reference sequence). The CDR3 sequence is 16 residues long. V shed 2 bases, J shed 11 bases, and the junction held 19 bases outside the gene matches. DNA of the CDR3: TGTGCCTGGAGTTTGGGAGGAAGGACAGGGCGTCCCCCCGCTTTCTTT. It is translated as CAWSLGGRTGRPPAFF.

A single count supports this clone. V gene TRBV14 combines with J gene TRBJ1-3; D gene uncertain. The length of the CDR3 is 16 residues. The V and J ends lost 1 base and 0 bases respectively, with 10 bases between them. Looked up from germline, CDR1 is SGHDN and CDR2 is FVKESK. DNA of the CDR3: TGTGCCAGCAGCCAAGGACTCGCGAACTCTGGAAACACCATATATTTT. Translation gives CASSQGLANSGNTIYF.

This clone is a singleton in its sample. Here the CDR3 DNA reads TGTGCCAGCAGTTCGAGGGGGGGAGCCAAAAACATTCAGTACTTC. Amino acids: CASSSRGGAKNIQYF. The gene calls are TRBV28 and TRBJ2-4, with D maybe TRBD2 (7 bases). CDR1 and CDR2 from the germline V gene are MDHEN and SYDVKM. The CDR3 extends over 15 amino acids. Trimming cost V 4 bases and J 0 bases, with 10 bases left between them.

V gene TRBV6-6 combines with J gene TRBJ1-6; weak D call: TRBD1 (6 bases). This CDR3 has 13 amino acids. The germline gives CDR1 MNHNY, CDR2 SVGAGI (reference sequence). The ends were cut back, 5 bases at V and 14 bases at J, with 16 bases in the middle. CDR3 loop: CASSTRQVQALHF. DNA for the CDR3: TGTGCCAGCAGTACAAGACAGGTTCAAGCCCTCCACTTT.

The chain employs TRBV4-3 and TRBJ1-2; 7 nucleotides agree with TRBD1. Germline assignment: CDR1 LGHNA and CDR2 YSLEER. CDR3 length equals 17 residues. Trimming removed 0 bases from V and 4 bases from J; junction bases left unmatched: 11. The CDR3 sequence is CASSQDRSPTGTYGYTF. The DNA of the CDR3 is TGCGCCAGCAGCCAAGATAGATCCCCGACAGGGACCTATGGCTACACCTTC.

This sequence joins TRBV20-1 and TRBJ2-3; D is unclear. The germline CDR1 and CDR2 sequences are DFQATT and SNEGSKA (reference sequence). CDR3 length equals 11 residues. Here the CDR3 DNA reads TGCAGCACTCGGGGCACAGATACGCAGTATTTT. This sequence encodes CSTRGTDTQYF.

This clone was seen a few times. The J gene is TRBJ2-1, the V gene TRBV19; D is ambiguous. Trimming took 3 bases from V and 0 from J, leaving 9 bases between them. The CDR3 sequence is 15 residues long. Germline assignment: CDR1 LNHDA and CDR2 SQIVND (reference sequence). CDR3 amino acids: CASSIFRYSYNEQFF. The CDR3 DNA reads TGTGCCAGTAGTATTTTCCGCTACTCCTACAATGAGCAGTTCTTC.

The CDR3 sequence: CASSQTSGNTIYF. In nucleotides, the CDR3 is TGTGCCAGCAGCCAGACCTCTGGAAACACCATATATTTT. The chain combines TRBV3-1 (or the pseudogene TRBV3-2) with TRBJ1-3; no definite D call. The CDR3 is made up of 13 amino acids. The germline CDR1 and CDR2 sequences are LGHDT and YNNKEL (reference sequence). V gave up 3 bases and J gave up 0 bases, with 3 bases separating them.

The chain couples TRBV3-1 (or the pseudogene TRBV3-2) to TRBJ1-1, with D unclear. V lost 11 bases to trimming and J lost 1 base, with 8 bases between them. Germline V gene data show CDR1 as LGHDT and CDR2 as YNNKEL (reference sequence). The CDR3 loop spans 11 amino acids. This CDR3 reads CASQGNTEAFF. CDR3 bases: TGTGCCTCTCAAGGGAACACTGAAGCTTTCTTT.

The rearrangement links TRBV4-1 to TRBJ1-3, with TRBD1 matching 9 bases. Unmatched junction bases numbered 4, after V lost 3 bases and J lost 7 bases. Germline V gene lookup returns CDR1 MGHRA and CDR2 YSYEKL. This CDR3 region has 14 residues. CDR3 in amino acids: CASSQGQGRNTIYF. Here the CDR3 DNA reads TGCGCCAGCAGCCAGGGACAGGGTCGGAACACCATATATTTT.

The chain combines TRBV7-3 with TRBJ2-1; 9 positions match TRBD2. The J segment lost 0 bases and the V segment lost 3 bases, leaving 0 bases of the junction unmatched. The CDR3 sequence is 15 residues long. From germline, CDR1 is SGHTA and CDR2 FQGTGA. Here the CDR3 DNA reads TGTGCCAGCAGCTTTAGCGGGAGCTCCTACAATGAGCAGTTCTTC. Protein: CASSFSGSSYNEQFF.

This clone was counted between two and nine times. The rearrangement uses TRBV5-1 and TRBJ2-1; 11 bases agree with TRBD2. The CDR3 totals 15 residues. Germline V gene lookup returns CDR1 SGHRS and CDR2 YFSETQ. Unmatched junction bases numbered 8, after V lost 0 bases and J lost 12 bases. The CDR3 here is CASSLATSGGLVQFF. CDR3 nucleotides: TGCGCCAGCAGCTTGGCAACTAGCGGGGGTTTGGTGCAGTTCTTC.

The chain is built from TRBV6-5 and TRBJ1-1; the D is unclear. The CDR3 is 13 amino acids. Trimming shortened V by 6 bases and J by 1 base, and 9 bases separated the two germline ends. Per the germline V gene, CDR1 is MNHEY and CDR2 is SVGAGI. CDR3 loop: CASRLQWNTEAFF. For the CDR3, the DNA is TGTGCCAGCAGACTTCAGTGGAACACTGAAGCTTTCTTT.

The chain employs TRBV4-1 and TRBJ2-7; D uncertain. The CDR3 runs 14 residues. Germline CDR1 reads MGHRA; CDR2 reads YSYEKL. Trimming left V 3 bases short and J 1 base short, with 10 bases between. CDR3 sequence reads: CASSQSLLSYEQYF. The CDR3 nucleotides read TGCGCCAGCAGCCAGTCGCTCCTTTCCTACGAGCAGTACTTC.

As regards this clone: Other nucleotide sequences in the sample specify the same CDR3. J is TRBJ2-3 and V is TRBV5-1, with 10 bases aligning to TRBD1. This CDR3 has 14 amino acids. The trim removed 2 bases at V and 4 bases at J, leaving 1 base unmatched. Germline CDR1 is SGHRS and CDR2 is YFSETQ. The CDR3 here is CASSLGQGADTQYF. The CDR3 DNA follows: TGCGCCAGCAGCTTAGGACAGGGGGCAGATACGCAGTATTTT.

The chain carries TRBV7-8 and TRBJ1-5; D ambiguous. V lost 3 bases and J 0 bases, leaving 3 bases between the germline ends. The CDR3 is made up of 13 amino acids. The V gene's germline CDR1 is SGHVS and CDR2 FQNEAQ. Here the CDR3 DNA reads TGTGCCAGCAGCTTTGGTAGCAATCAGCCCCAGCATTTT. Translation: CASSFGSNQPQHF.

This rearrangement joins TRBV6-2 or TRBV6-3 to TRBJ1-5, with 10 bases fitting TRBD1. Germline CDR1 is MNHEY and CDR2 is SVGEGT. Losses at the gene ends were 6 bases for V and 6 bases for J; bases not matched to a gene: 5. The CDR3 has 14 residues. The CDR3 protein is CASSLTGGGQPQHF. For the CDR3, the DNA is TGTGCCAGCAGCCTGACAGGGGGCGGTCAGCCCCAGCATTTT.

V and J are TRBV5-6 and TRBJ2-7, with 7 bases matching TRBD2. J gave up 7 bases and V 0 bases, and 16 bases lay outside the gene matches. The germline V gene has CDR1 SGHDT and CDR2 YYEEEE. CDR3 length: 17 amino acids. The CDR3 sequence is CASSLGPTASTGGEQYF. The CDR3 DNA sequence: TGTGCCAGCAGCTTGGGACCGACAGCGTCGACGGGGGGAGAGCAGTACTTC.

This clone was counted only a few times. This rearrangement joins TRBV11-2 to TRBJ1-1; no clear D. The CDR3 length is 12 residues. The V gene lost 1 base and the J gene lost 2 bases, with 2 bases spanning the gap. Looked up from germline, CDR1 is SGHAT and CDR2 is FQNNGV. CDR3 region: CASSLANTEAFF. The CDR3 nucleotides are TGTGCCAGCAGCTTAGCAAACACTGAAGCTTTCTTT.

The chain uses TRBV4-3 and TRBJ1-4; D unclear. The CDR3 has 15 residues. CDR1 and CDR2 (germline): LGHNA, YSLEER. V was cut by 1 base and J by 5 bases, with 11 bases left in between. CDR3 in amino acids: CASSQVWVSNEKLFF. The CDR3 coding sequence is TGCGCCAGCAGCCAAGTTTGGGTCTCAAATGAAAAACTGTTTTTT.

V and J are TRBV30 and TRBJ2-1; the D call may be TRBD1 or TRBD2 (7 bases each). V dropped 6 bases and J dropped 0 bases, with 15 bases sitting between them. CDR3 length equals 15 residues. Germline values: CDR1 GTSNPN, CDR2 SVGIG (reference sequence). CDR3 bases: TGTGCCTGCAGGGGGGGGATGAGCTCCTACAATGAGCAGTTCTTC. Amino acid sequence: CACRGGMSSYNEQFF.

The chain couples TRBV19 to TRBJ2-2, with 10 bases identical to TRBD2. J gave up 1 base and V 7 bases, and 6 bases lay outside the gene matches. The CDR3 loop spans 16 amino acids. The germline V gene encodes CDR1 LNHDA and CDR2 SQIVND (reference sequence). This CDR3 is CASTTRLAGNTGELFF. CDR3 coding DNA: TGTGCCAGTACCACCCGACTAGCGGGGAACACCGGGGAGCTGTTTTTT.

The V call is TRBV6-2 or TRBV6-3, the J call TRBJ1-3; 9 bases agree with TRBD1. Germline V gene lookup returns CDR1 MNHEY and CDR2 SVGEGT. The CDR3 sequence is 18 residues long. The junction had 16 bases not matched to a gene; V was cut back by 6 bases and J by 4 bases. This CDR3 is CASSSSPGQGVSGNTIYF. The CDR3 DNA reads as TGTGCCAGCAGCTCAAGCCCGGGACAGGGAGTCTCGGGAAACACCATATATTTT.

This clone was observed a few times. The rearrangement uses TRBV2 and TRBJ1-5; TRBD1 matches 7 bases. CDR1 and CDR2 from the germline V gene are SNHLY and FYNNEI. Trimming at V came to 2 bases and at J to 5 bases, leaving 9 bases not matched to a gene. CDR3 length: 16 amino acids. The CDR3 region is CASSETATGLHQPQHF. The CDR3 DNA is TGTGCCAGCAGTGAAACAGCGACAGGGCTACATCAGCCCCAGCATTTT.

V usage is TRBV29-1 and J usage is TRBJ1-5; D is undetermined. CDR1 and CDR2 (germline): SQVTM, ANQGSEA. V lost 3 bases and J 10 bases, leaving 22 bases between the germline ends. The CDR3 sequence is 15 residues long. The CDR3 DNA reads as TGCAGCGTTGATATCCCCACTGGCACCGAGGGCCCCCAGCATTTT. This sequence encodes CSVDIPTGTEGPQHF.

The CDR3 loop reads CASTSPGTGGFPVYF. CDR3 sequence (DNA): TGTGCCAGCACCTCCCCCGGGACAGGGGGCTTCCCAGTTTACTTC. The chain recombines TRBV28 with TRBJ2-5; 12 bases map to TRBD1. The V and J ends lost 7 bases and 14 bases, in that order; junction bases with no gene match: 17. The CDR3 has 15 amino acids. Germline V gene lookup returns CDR1 MDHEN and CDR2 SYDVKM. Combining the CDR3 with reference TRBV28 and TRBJ2-5 gives the whole variable domain DVKVTQSSRYLVKRTGEKVFLECVQDMDHENMFWYRQDPGLGLRLIYFSYDVKMKEKGDIPEGYSVSREKKERFSLILESASTNQTSMYLCASTSPGTGGFPVYFGPGTRLLVL.

The chain has TRBV12-3 or TRBV12-4 and TRBJ2-7, with unresolved D. CDR3 size: 12 residues. Between the trimmed V and J ends, which lost 5 bases and 0 bases, there was a span of 5 bases. CDR3 sequence (DNA): TGTGCCAGCAGTCGCAGCTCCTACGAGCAGTACTTC. Its protein is CASSRSSYEQYF.

The chain links TRBV14 to TRBJ1-2; D call uncertain. V lost 2 bases, J lost 4 bases, and 8 bases lay in between. Germline V gives CDR1 SGHDN, CDR2 FVKESK. The CDR3 length is 13 residues. CDR3 DNA: TGTGCCAGCAGCCAATTCTCGATCTATGGCTACACCTTC. Amino acid sequence: CASSQFSIYGYTF.

The chain carries TRBV6-2 or TRBV6-3 and TRBJ2-5, with a possible D match to TRBD1 (6 bases). V dropped 5 bases and J dropped 0 bases, with 13 bases sitting between them. CDR1 MNHEY and CDR2 SVGEGT come from the germline V gene. CDR3 length: 15 residues. The CDR3 DNA reads TGTGCCAGCAGTAACCTTGGGGACAACCAAGAGACCCAGTACTTC. Translated: CASSNLGDNQETQYF.